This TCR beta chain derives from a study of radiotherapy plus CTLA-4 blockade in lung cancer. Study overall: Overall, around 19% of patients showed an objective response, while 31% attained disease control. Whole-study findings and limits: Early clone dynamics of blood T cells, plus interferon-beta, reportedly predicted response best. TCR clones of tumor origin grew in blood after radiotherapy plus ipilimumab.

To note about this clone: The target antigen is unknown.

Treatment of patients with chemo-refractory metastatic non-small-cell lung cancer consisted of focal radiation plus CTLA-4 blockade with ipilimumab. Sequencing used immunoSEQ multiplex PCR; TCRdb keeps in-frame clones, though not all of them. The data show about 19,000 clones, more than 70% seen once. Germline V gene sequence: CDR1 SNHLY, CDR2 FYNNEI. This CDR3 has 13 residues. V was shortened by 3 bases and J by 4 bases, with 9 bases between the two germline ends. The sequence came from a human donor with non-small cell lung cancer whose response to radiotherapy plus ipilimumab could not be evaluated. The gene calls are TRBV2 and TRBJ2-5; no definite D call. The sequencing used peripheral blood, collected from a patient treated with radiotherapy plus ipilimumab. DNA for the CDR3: TGTGCCAGCAGTGACGGCCGCGGAGAGACCCAGTACTTC. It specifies CASSDGRGETQYF.